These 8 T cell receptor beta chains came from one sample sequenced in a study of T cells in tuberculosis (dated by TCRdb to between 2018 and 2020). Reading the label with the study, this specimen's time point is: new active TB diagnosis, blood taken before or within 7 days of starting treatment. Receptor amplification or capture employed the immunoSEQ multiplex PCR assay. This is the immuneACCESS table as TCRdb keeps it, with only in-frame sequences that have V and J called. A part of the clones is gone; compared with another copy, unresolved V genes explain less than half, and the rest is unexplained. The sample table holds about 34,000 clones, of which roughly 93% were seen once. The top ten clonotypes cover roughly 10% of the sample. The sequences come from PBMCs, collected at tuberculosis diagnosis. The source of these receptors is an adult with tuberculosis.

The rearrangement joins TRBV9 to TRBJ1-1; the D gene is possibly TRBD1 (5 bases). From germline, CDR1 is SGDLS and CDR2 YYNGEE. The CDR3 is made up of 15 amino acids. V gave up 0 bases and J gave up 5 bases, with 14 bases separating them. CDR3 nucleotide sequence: TGTGCCAGCAGCGTAGCTTCCGGGGGGAAAACTGAAGCTTTCTTT. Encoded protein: CASSVASGGKTEAFF.

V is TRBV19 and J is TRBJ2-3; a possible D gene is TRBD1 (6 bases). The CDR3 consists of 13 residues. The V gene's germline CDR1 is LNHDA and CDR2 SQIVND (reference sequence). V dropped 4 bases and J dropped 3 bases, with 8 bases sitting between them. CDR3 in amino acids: CASSTTGTDTQYF. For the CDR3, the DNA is TGTGCCAGTAGTACGACAGGTACAGATACGCAGTATTTT.

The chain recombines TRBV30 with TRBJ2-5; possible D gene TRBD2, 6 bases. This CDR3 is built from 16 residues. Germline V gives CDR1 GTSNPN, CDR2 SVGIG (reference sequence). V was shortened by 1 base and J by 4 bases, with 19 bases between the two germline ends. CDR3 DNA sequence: TGTGCCTGGAGTGGCCCGAAGGGGACTCACAGAGAGACCCAGTACTTC. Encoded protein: CAWSGPKGTHRETQYF.

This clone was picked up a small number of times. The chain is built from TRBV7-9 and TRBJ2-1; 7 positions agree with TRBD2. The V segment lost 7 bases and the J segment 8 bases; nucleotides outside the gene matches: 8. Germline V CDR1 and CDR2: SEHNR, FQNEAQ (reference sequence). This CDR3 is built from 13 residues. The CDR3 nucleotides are TGTGCCAGCAAGGCGGGAGTACGCGATGAGCAGTTCTTC. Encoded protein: CASKAGVRDEQFF.

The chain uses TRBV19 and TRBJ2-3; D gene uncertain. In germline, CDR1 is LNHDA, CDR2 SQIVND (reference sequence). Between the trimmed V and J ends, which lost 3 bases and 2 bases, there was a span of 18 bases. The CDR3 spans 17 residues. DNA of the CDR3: TGTGCCAGTAGTATTATGGCTTATGGCCCCGACACAGATACGCAGTATTTT. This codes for CASSIMAYGPDTDTQYF.

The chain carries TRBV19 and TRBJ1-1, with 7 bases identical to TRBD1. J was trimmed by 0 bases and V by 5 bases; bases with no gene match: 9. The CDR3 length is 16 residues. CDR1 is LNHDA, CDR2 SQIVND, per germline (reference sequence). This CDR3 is CASSPRQGALNTEAFF. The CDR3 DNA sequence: TGTGCCAGTAGTCCAAGACAGGGAGCCTTGAACACTGAAGCTTTCTTT.

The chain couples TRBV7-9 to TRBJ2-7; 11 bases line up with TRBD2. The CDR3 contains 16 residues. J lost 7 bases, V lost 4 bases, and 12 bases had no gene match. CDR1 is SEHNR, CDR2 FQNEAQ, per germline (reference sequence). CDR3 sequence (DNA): TGTGCCAGCAGCTCCCCCGGGACTAGCGGAGCGGCGGAGCAGTACTTC. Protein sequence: CASSSPGTSGAAEQYF.

In DNA form, the CDR3 reads TGTGCCAGCAGCCAGACCGGGACAGGGCTATATGGCTACACCTTC. This translates into CASSQTGTGLYGYTF. The V gene is TRBV14, the J gene TRBJ1-2; 9 bases agree with TRBD1. The CDR3 totals 15 residues. Germline V lookup: CDR1 SGHDN, CDR2 FVKESK. Trimming removed 3 bases from V and 5 bases from J; junction bases left unmatched: 7.